This record looks at one T cell receptor (beta chain) sequence and its context. Its antigen remains unknown. The CDR3 has 14 amino acids. Trimming cost V 5 bases and J 5 bases; bases outside gene matches: 7. This sample was taken from a study of T-cell reconstitution after alpha-beta-depleted transplantation in children. Broader study findings: In patients about two months after transplant, alpha-beta T cells reportedly arose from several hundred expanded graft clones.

Construction of the TCRbeta library involved unique molecular identifiers. TCRdb recomputed calls from the PCR reads with MiXCR, one row per CDR3 protein. Altogether 500,000 to 650,000 distinct CDR3 sequences are present, 9.5% to 12% being singletons, with the ten largest covering roughly 15%. The material sequenced was PBMCs, mostly from graft donor cells, taken 180 days after TCRalphabeta/CD19-depleted stem cell transplant. The TCR sequence derives from a female patient aged 2-9 years who had a stem cell transplant for aplastic anemia, so the T cells may come from the graft donor. V usage is TRBV12-3 or TRBV12-4 and J usage is TRBJ2-7, with 9 nucleotides matching TRBD1. CDR3 amino acids: CASSAGTGQNEQYF. CDR3 bases: TGTGCCAGCAGTGCCGGGACAGGGCAAAACGAGCAGTACTTC.